This T cell receptor beta chain was profiled in a study of T cells after yellow fever vaccination (dated by TCRdb to between 2018 and 2020). About the full investigation: The SMART-Seq v4 Ultra Low Input RNA kit was used to prepare libraries from fractions with low cell numbers. Blood was collected at multiple timepoints before and after primary and secondary immunization, and bulk PBMC replicates and cell subsets were isolated. To follow T-cell clones before and after both primary and booster YFV17D yellow fever vaccination, bulk TCR alpha and beta repertoires underwent longitudinal sequencing. The cohort comprised two healthy male donors, one aged 18 to 30 and one aged 30 to 39 years.

TCR cDNA was made using 5'RACE template switching, a step that added a universal primer site and unique molecular identifiers. Priming of cDNA synthesis was performed from both the TCR alpha and TCR beta constant segments. Two PCR steps were used to amplify libraries, with sample barcodes and sequencing adapters being added in the second step. Libraries were sequenced on Illumina HiSeq 2500 (2x100 bp) or NovaSeq (2x150 bp). In the authors' own workflow: MIGEC handled demultiplexing of reads and collapsing into UMI consensus sequences, while MiXCR performed V(D)J alignment. Clonotypes responding to the vaccine were identified with edgeR on replicate PBMC samples, with the criteria of FDR below 0.01 and a log2 fold change above 5 up to day 15. Each bulk clonotype received a CD4 or CD8 identity based on whether the sequenced CD4 or CD8 repertoire contained that clonotype at higher abundance. TCRdb reran the public reads through fastp at Q25 and MiXCR, keeping productive beta chains. Duplicate CDR3 protein sequences are folded into a single record with the most common DNA and genes. In this record, the V and J calls reflect TCRdb's handling and not the investigators' own analysis. In this sample the table shows 110,000 to 150,000 distinct CDR3 sequences, 5% to 7.5% of which occur a single time. In total, the top ten clones hold approximately 0.61% of the sample.

Per the germline V gene, ENHRY is the CDR1 and SYGVKD is the CDR2. V sheds 7 bases and J sheds 1 base, leaving 10 bases between their ends. From the cysteine up to the phenylalanine, the CDR3 has a length of 14 residues. Only CDR3 DNA is held: 42 bases, read in frame from base 1. The sample holds many counts of this clonotype. Its antigen remains undetermined. No much larger clonotype is one base removed from it; base qualities were not supplied. Overall study outcomes, separate from this receptor: Only a couple of donors were included in the study, so the extent to which the findings can be generalized is limited. Compared with the primary T-cell response, the secondary T-cell response was weaker but faster, peaking on day 5 rather than day 15. A small fraction of clonotypes appeared in both the CD4 and CD8 compartments, likely as a result of convergent recombination. FACS-sorted repertoires could contain abundant contaminating clonotypes from the bulk population, so computational filtering was required. After the booster, most of the clones that had expanded following primary vaccination were detected again (almost 98% of CD4 and around 88% of CD8), which suggests that memory was broadly maintained.

Explained via the paper, the treatment or condition label denotes: live attenuated yellow fever vaccine strain. PBMCs were isolated from peripheral blood using a standard Ficoll-Paque protocol. Dynabeads CD4 and CD8 positive selection kits were used to isolate the CD4 and CD8 T-cell fractions. TriZol was used to extract RNA from bulk PBMCs, from CD4 and CD8 fractions, and from dextramer-positive and dextramer-negative fractions. The TCR was taken from a man aged 25 to 40 who received the YFV17D yellow fever vaccine. The receptor chain draws on TRBV10-3 and TRBJ2-2; the D gene is possibly TRBD1 or TRBD2, each agreeing over 5 bases. Specimen: CD4+ T cells sorted from PBMCs, collected 10 days after the yellow fever booster vaccination. The DNA sequence is TGTGCCATCACGGGGCAGCAGAACACCGGGGAGCTGTTTTTT. Translated, it reads CAITGQQNTGELFF.